The clone carrying this T cell receptor beta chain was recorded a few times. This sample includes further DNA sequences coding for the same CDR3. These data are taken from a study of OX40 agonist ivuxolimab in advanced cancers. About the research overall: Ivuxolimab doses were 0.01, 0.1, 0.3, 1.5, 3 or 10 mg/kg every 2 weeks. Three individuals attained partial responses, comprising one hepatocellular carcinoma case and two cutaneous melanoma cases. Participants could have had prior anti-PD-1, anti-PD-L1 or anti-CTLA-4 therapy, and roughly 40% had some.

Trimming cost V 4 bases and J 2 bases, with 3 bases left between them. The CDR3 is 11 residues long. The germline V gene has CDR1 SEHNR and CDR2 FQNEAQ (reference sequence). Repertoires were generated with immunoSEQ multiplex PCR, while TCRdb's copy carries only in-frame clones and drops some. The table records roughly 35,000 clones, 92% of them present only once. The chain recombines TRBV7-9 with TRBJ2-7; no definite D call. Sequencing was performed on CD4+ or CD8+ T cells sorted from blood, taken in a trial of the OX40 agonist ivuxolimab. The clonotype comes from an adult with an advanced solid tumor such as melanoma, head and neck, liver or kidney cancer. The CDR3 DNA sequence: TGTGCCAGCAGCTCCCCCTACGAGCAGTACTTC. It yields the protein CASSSPYEQYF.